Following are 6 T cell receptor beta chains from one sample sequenced in a study of T cell responses to AZD1222 COVID-19 vaccine. TCRdb's table, derived via immunoSEQ multiplex PCR, lists solely in-frame clones and lacks some. Among 95,000 or so clones listed, about 88% were seen once. The input for sequencing was peripheral blood, taken on day 0 of AZD1222 vaccination. The receptors here all came from an adult in good health.

The chain couples TRBV28 to TRBJ2-3; D is perhaps TRBD1 or TRBD2 (7 bases each). V dropped 5 bases and J dropped 1 base, with 19 bases sitting between them. CDR1 is MDHEN, CDR2 SYDVKM, per germline. CDR3 length: 17 residues. The chain's CDR3 is CASSTTTGRDGTDTQYF. DNA for the CDR3: TGTGCCAGCAGTACAACGACAGGGAGGGACGGCACAGATACGCAGTATTTT.

The rearrangement joins TRBV7-9 to TRBJ1-3, with a weak D call TRBD1 (5 bases). The CDR3 is 16 amino acids. Germline CDR1 reads SEHNR; CDR2 reads FQNEAQ (reference sequence). V was pared by 4 bases and J by 4 bases, with 17 bases between. The CDR3 spells CASSSASGGSGNTIYF. Written as DNA, the CDR3 is TGTGCCAGCAGCTCCGCGTCTGGGGGATCGGGAAACACCATATATTTT.

CDR3 residues: CASSRTGGSREQYF. The CDR3 coding sequence is TGTGCCAGCAGCCGGACAGGGGGGTCGCGAGAGCAGTACTTC. The rearrangement uses TRBV11-3 and TRBJ2-7; 10 bases line up with TRBD1. With 5 bases clipped from V and 7 bases from J, the junction kept 8 bases outside the gene matches. CDR3 length: 14 amino acids. CDR1 and CDR2 from the germline V gene are SGHNT and YENEEA.

This rearrangement joins TRBV2 to TRBJ1-1; TRBD1 is a possible D gene (5 bases). The CDR3 extends over 12 amino acids. The V gene lost 5 bases and the J gene lost 11 bases, with 15 bases spanning the gap. Germline V gives CDR1 SNHLY, CDR2 FYNNEI. Here the CDR3 reads CASSRQSGRAFF. Written as DNA, the CDR3 is TGTGCCAGCAGTCGACAGTCAGGTCGGGCTTTCTTT.

This clone was seen only once. This chain joins TRBV9 and TRBJ2-3; 7 bases map to TRBD2. J gave up 5 bases and V 4 bases, and 13 bases lay outside the gene matches. Germline V lookup: CDR1 SGDLS, CDR2 YYNGEE. The CDR3 contains 16 residues. The CDR3: CASSPRLAAKGDTQYF. CDR3 DNA: TGTGCCAGCAGCCCGAGGCTAGCGGCGAAGGGAGATACGCAGTATTTT.

This chain joins TRBV15 and TRBJ1-6; D may be TRBD1 (5 bases). Germline V gives CDR1 LNHNV, CDR2 YYDKDF (reference sequence). Trimming cost V 5 bases and J 8 bases, with 25 bases left between them. This CDR3 comprises 18 residues. The DNA of the CDR3 is TGTGCCACCAGCGTCCGAGGGCTTATTGGGACCAGGGATTCACCCCTCCACTTT. It yields the protein CATSVRGLIGTRDSPLHF. Combining the CDR3 with reference TRBV15 and TRBJ1-6 gives the whole variable domain DAMVIQNPRYQVTQFGKPVTLSCSQTLNHNVMYWYQQKSSQAPKLLFHYYDKDFNNEADTPDNFQSRRPNTSFCFLDIRSPGLGDTAMYLCATSVRGLIGTRDSPLHFGNGTRLTVT.